Presented here are 4 T cell receptor beta chains from one specimen sequenced in a study of blood T cell repertoires in COVID-19. The protocol was immunoSEQ multiplex PCR, while the TCRdb copy is restricted to in-frame clones and leaves out a portion. Here the sample spans 300,000 or so clones, 80% to 90% being singletons. The sample was PBMCs or T cells enriched from blood (not recorded which). Every receptor here comes from a woman under 30 who had recovered from COVID-19.

This clone was observed a few times. The CDR3 DNA reads TGCGCCAGCAGCTTCAGGCTGGATGGCTACACCTTC. Translating gives CASSFRLDGYTF. This chain uses TRBV5-1 with TRBJ1-2; D gene ambiguous. CDR1 SGHRS and CDR2 YFSETQ come from the germline V gene. The ends were cut back, 2 bases at V and 6 bases at J, with 8 bases in the middle. The CDR3 is 12 residues long.

The gene calls are TRBV7-9 and TRBJ1-1, with D maybe TRBD1 (5 bases). The CDR3 covers 14 residues. Trimming removed 6 bases at V and 0 bases at J, with 11 bases between. The germline gives CDR1 SEHNR, CDR2 FQNEAQ (reference sequence). The DNA for the CDR3 is TGTGCCAGCAGGTCGGCAGGGTTGAACACTGAAGCTTTCTTT. Translation gives CASRSAGLNTEAFF.

This chain joins TRBV6-2 or TRBV6-3 and TRBJ1-4; D not certain. The CDR3 consists of 13 residues. The ends were cut back, 0 bases at V and 6 bases at J, with 5 bases in the middle. The germline gives CDR1 MNHEY, CDR2 SVGEGT. The CDR3 region is CASSYSPDEKLFF. The CDR3 DNA reads TGTGCCAGCAGTTACTCGCCGGATGAAAAACTGTTTTTT.

J is TRBJ2-7 and V is TRBV13; 14 positions agree with TRBD2. The CDR3 is made up of 18 amino acids. Germline values: CDR1 PRHDT, CDR2 FYEKMQ (reference sequence). Trimming removed 5 bases from V and 3 bases from J; junction bases left unmatched: 12. The CDR3 region is CASSLGTSGGPPDYEQYF. The CDR3 DNA reads as TGTGCCAGCAGCCTCGGGACTAGCGGGGGACCTCCAGACTACGAGCAGTACTTC. Full variable domain (outside the CDR3, taken from reference TRBV13 and TRBJ2-7): AAGVIQSPRHLIKEKRETATLKCYPIPRHDTVYWYQQGPGQDPQFLISFYEKMQSDKGSIPDRFSAQQFSDYHSELNMSSLELGDSALYFCASSLGTSGGPPDYEQYFGPGTRLTVT.